This T cell receptor (beta chain) was captured by sequencing in a study of T-cell reconstitution after alpha-beta-depleted transplantation in children. Trimming left V 2 bases short and J 7 bases short, with 11 bases between. The CDR3 runs to 13 residues. The germline CDR1 and CDR2 sequences are SNHLY and FYNNEI. Researchers prepared the TCRbeta library using unique molecular identifiers, the study reports. MiXCR, applied by TCRdb to the PCR reads, yields one record per CDR3 protein. The sample consists of around 480,000 distinct CDR3 sequences, about 33% of them appearing once. The chain employs TRBV2 and TRBJ2-5, with D perhaps matching TRBD1 (6 bases). The receptor comes from a human donor who donated a stem cell graft to a child with aplastic anemia. Specimen: PBMCs from the stem cell graft donor, collected from the stem cell graft. The CDR3 region is CASSEIQGLTQYF. The CDR3 nucleotides read TGTGCCAGCAGTGAAATACAGGGCCTGACCCAGTACTTC.